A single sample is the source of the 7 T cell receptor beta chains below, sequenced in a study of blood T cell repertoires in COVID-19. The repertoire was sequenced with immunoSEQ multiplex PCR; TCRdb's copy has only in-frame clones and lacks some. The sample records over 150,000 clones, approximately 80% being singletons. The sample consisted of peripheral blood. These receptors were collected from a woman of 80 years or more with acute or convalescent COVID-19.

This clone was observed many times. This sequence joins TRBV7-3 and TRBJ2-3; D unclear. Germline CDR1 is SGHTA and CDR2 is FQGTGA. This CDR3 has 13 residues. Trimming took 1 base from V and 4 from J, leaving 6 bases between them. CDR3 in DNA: TGTGCCAGCAGCTTAATGGAGTCAGATACGCAGTATTTT. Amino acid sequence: CASSLMESDTQYF.

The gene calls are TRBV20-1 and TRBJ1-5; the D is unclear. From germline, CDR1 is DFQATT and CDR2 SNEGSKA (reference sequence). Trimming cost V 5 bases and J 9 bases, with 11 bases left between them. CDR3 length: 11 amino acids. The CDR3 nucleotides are TGCAGTGCTTCCTCGACGGGGCCCCAGCATTTT. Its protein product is CSASSTGPQHF.

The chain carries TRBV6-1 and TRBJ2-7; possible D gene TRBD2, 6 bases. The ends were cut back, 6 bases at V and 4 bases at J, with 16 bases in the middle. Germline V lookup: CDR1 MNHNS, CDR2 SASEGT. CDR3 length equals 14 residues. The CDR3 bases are TGTGCCAGCAGCGGGCCGGGGGAGTGGTACGAGCAGTACTTC. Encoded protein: CASSGPGEWYEQYF.

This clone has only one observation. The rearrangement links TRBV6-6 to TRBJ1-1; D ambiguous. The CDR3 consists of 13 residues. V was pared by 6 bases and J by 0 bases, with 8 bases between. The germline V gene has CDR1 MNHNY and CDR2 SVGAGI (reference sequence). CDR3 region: CASRRVVNTEAFF. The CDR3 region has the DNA TGTGCCAGCAGAAGAGTGGTGAACACTGAAGCTTTCTTT.

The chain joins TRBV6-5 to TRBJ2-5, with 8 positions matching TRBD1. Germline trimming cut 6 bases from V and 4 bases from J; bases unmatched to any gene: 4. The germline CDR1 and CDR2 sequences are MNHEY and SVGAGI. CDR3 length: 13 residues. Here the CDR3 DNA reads TGTGCCAGCAGGGACAGGGTTACAGAGACCCAGTACTTC. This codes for CASRDRVTETQYF.

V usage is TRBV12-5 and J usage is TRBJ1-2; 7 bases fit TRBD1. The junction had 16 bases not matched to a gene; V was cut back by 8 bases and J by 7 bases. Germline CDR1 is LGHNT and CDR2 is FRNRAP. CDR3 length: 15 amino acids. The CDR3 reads CASRRTGGIWSGYTF. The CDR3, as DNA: TGTGCTAGTAGGAGGACAGGCGGGATATGGAGTGGCTACACCTTC.

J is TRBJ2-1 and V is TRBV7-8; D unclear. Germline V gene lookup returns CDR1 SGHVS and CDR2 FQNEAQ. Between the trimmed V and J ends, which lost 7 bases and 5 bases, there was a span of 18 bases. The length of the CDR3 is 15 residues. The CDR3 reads CASKLINLFNNEQFF. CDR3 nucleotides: TGTGCCAGCAAGCTCATAAACCTATTCAACAATGAGCAGTTCTTC.